The 20 T cell receptor beta chains below all came from one sample that was sequenced in a study of T cells in Graves' hyperthyroidism and ophthalmopathy. Regions amplified from RNA transcripts were the TCR beta CDR3 regions. When the TCR CDR3 underwent first-round RT-PCR, the HTBI primer set was used. One entry per CDR3 protein results from TCRdb running MiXCR on the multiplex PCR reads. The table records roughly 700,000 distinct CDR3 sequences, about 14% of them present only once. The source material was blood. Receptor source: a woman in her late teens or twenties with Graves' hyperthyroidism.

This sequence joins TRBV6-1 and TRBJ2-7; D is possibly TRBD1 (6 bases). Germline assignment: CDR1 MNHNS and CDR2 SASEGT. V lost 4 bases and J 5 bases, leaving 12 bases between the germline ends. The CDR3 contains 13 residues. CDR3 in DNA: TGTGCCAGCAGTGGATTCAGGGGCAACGAGCAGTACTTC. Protein product: CASSGFRGNEQYF.

In its sample, this clonotype was seen many times. V gene TRBV10-3 combines with J gene TRBJ1-2, with D possibly matching TRBD1 (6 bases). There are 13 residues in the CDR3. The V end lost 8 bases, the J end lost 4 bases, and 14 bases lay between the germline ends. CDR1 is ENHRY and CDR2 is SYGVKD in the germline V gene. DNA for the CDR3: TGTGCCATCCGACGACAGGCCCTCTATGGCTACACCTTC. Its translation is CAIRRQALYGYTF.

The chain is built from TRBV27 and TRBJ1-2, with D perhaps matching TRBD1 (5 bases). V lost 0 bases and J lost 5, with 16 bases in between. The CDR3 has 16 residues. CDR1 MNHEY and CDR2 SMNVEV come from the germline V gene (reference sequence). The CDR3 loop reads CASSLSGTHRGYGYTF. DNA of the CDR3: TGTGCCAGCAGTTTATCGGGGACCCACCGGGGATATGGCTACACCTTC.

This clonotype was seen repeatedly, ten times or more. The V call is TRBV6-1, the J call TRBJ1-1; no firm D call. This CDR3 contains 14 residues. Germline assignment: CDR1 MNHNS and CDR2 SASEGT. Trimming took off 6 bases at V and 3 bases at J, with 14 bases between the two ends. CDR3 protein: CASSYRTVYTEAFF. The CDR3 bases are TGTGCCAGCAGCTATCGAACAGTGTACACTGAAGCTTTCTTT.

This clonotype has ten or more counts. This sequence joins TRBV3-1 and TRBJ2-1; the D gene is possibly TRBD2 (6 bases). Trimming shortened V by 3 bases and J by 6 bases, and 12 bases separated the two germline ends. CDR3 size: 14 residues. Germline V lookup: CDR1 LGHDT, CDR2 YNNKEL (reference sequence). The DNA of the CDR3 is TGTGCCAGCAGCCATTCGGACTACTTCAATGAGCAGTTCTTC. Encoded protein: CASSHSDYFNEQFF.

For the CDR3, the DNA is TGTGCCAGCAGCTTAACTCTGGCTATTGGCCGGGATGAGCAGTTCTTC. Translated: CASSLTLAIGRDEQFF. The chain is built from TRBV7-2 and TRBJ2-1; D is undetermined. V lost 2 bases and J lost 8, with 19 bases in between. Per the germline V gene, CDR1 is SGHTA and CDR2 is FQGNSA. This CDR3 contains 16 residues.

This sequence joins TRBV29-1 and TRBJ2-3; D is undetermined. Germline V gives CDR1 SQVTM, CDR2 ANQGSEA. V lost 5 bases, J lost 3 bases, and 15 bases lay in between. The length of the CDR3 is 14 residues. The CDR3 DNA sequence: TGCAGCGTTATAACGCGGCAGGCAACAGATACGCAGTATTTT. Translation: CSVITRQATDTQYF.

There are many counts of this clonotype. The V and J genes are TRBV7-9 and TRBJ1-5, with a possible D match to TRBD1 (5 bases). The CDR3 sequence is 15 residues long. V lost 5 bases to trimming and J lost 3 bases, with 14 bases between them. Germline lookup yields CDR1 SEHNR and CDR2 FQNEAQ (reference sequence). The CDR3 reads CASSREGSFNQPQHF. CDR3 nucleotides: TGTGCCAGCAGCAGAGAGGGGAGCTTCAATCAGCCCCAGCATTTT.

The chain has TRBV4-1 and TRBJ1-2, with 7 bases fitting TRBD1. Trimming removed 5 bases from V and 7 bases from J; junction bases left unmatched: 7. Germline V gene data show CDR1 as MGHRA and CDR2 as YSYEKL. The CDR3 sequence is 13 residues long. The CDR3 DNA follows: TGCGCCAGCAGCACCCAGACAGGGTCTGGCTACACCTTC. It is translated as CASSTQTGSGYTF.

The sample holds a few counts of this clonotype. The V gene is TRBV4-1, the J gene TRBJ1-5; no definite D call. This CDR3 contains 17 residues. V dropped 1 base and J dropped 9 bases, with 22 bases sitting between them. Germline-derived CDR1 and CDR2 are MGHRA and YSYEKL. In DNA, the CDR3 is TGCGCCAGCAGCCAAGTCCTAGGTGCGGATGGGTCATGGCCCCAGCATTTT. Its protein is CASSQVLGADGSWPQHF.

The chain has TRBV4-1 and TRBJ2-7; no firm D call. CDR1 is MGHRA, CDR2 YSYEKL, per germline. The V gene lost 1 base and the J gene lost 2 bases, with 18 bases spanning the gap. The CDR3 loop spans 17 amino acids. Written as DNA, the CDR3 is TGCGCCAGCAGCCAAGTGTTAGAGGAATGGGCAACCTACGAGCAGTACTTC. Residues: CASSQVLEEWATYEQYF.

This clonotype was counted between two and nine times. The chain combines TRBV2 with TRBJ1-1; D possibly corresponds to TRBD1 (5 bases). This CDR3 has 14 amino acids. Germline-derived CDR1 and CDR2 are SNHLY and FYNNEI. V lost 6 bases to trimming and J lost 1 base, with 12 bases between them. The CDR3 region has the DNA TGTGCCAGCAGACCGGGACCGGGGAACACTGAAGCTTTCTTT. Translated: CASRPGPGNTEAFF.

This chain links TRBV15 with TRBJ1-1; D might be TRBD1 (5 bases). Germline CDR1 LNHNV, CDR2 YYDKDF (reference sequence). Between the trimmed V and J ends, which lost 4 bases and 5 bases, there was a span of 14 bases. This CDR3 has 14 amino acids. For the CDR3, the DNA is TGTGCCACCAGCACCCACTACAGGAATACTGAAGCTTTCTTT. Protein sequence: CATSTHYRNTEAFF.

This chain links TRBV28 with TRBJ1-5; D possibly corresponds to TRBD1 (5 bases). Per germline, CDR1 MDHEN and CDR2 SYDVKM. The CDR3 has 12 amino acids. V lost 8 bases to trimming and J lost 4 bases, with 9 bases between them. The CDR3 nucleotides read TGTGCCAGCCTCGGGGGGAATCAGCCCCAGCATTTT. As protein: CASLGGNQPQHF.

This rearrangement joins TRBV6-2 or TRBV6-3 to TRBJ2-2, with unresolved D. V dropped 7 bases and J dropped 1 base, with 7 bases sitting between them. Germline V gives CDR1 MNHEY, CDR2 SVGEGT. The CDR3 runs 13 residues. CDR3 nucleotides: TGTGCCAGCACCCCGGGGAACACCGGGGAGCTGTTTTTT. Its protein product is CASTPGNTGELFF.

Notes on this clonotype: This clone may be a read error of a much larger clone one base away. This rearrangement joins TRBV2 to TRBJ2-1; perhaps TRBD1 as D (6 bases). Germline CDR1 and CDR2: SNHLY and FYNNEI. This CDR3 region has 13 residues. CDR3 loop: CTSSVQGYNEQFF. The CDR3 bases are TGTACCAGCAGTGTACAGGGCTACAATGAGCAGTTCTTC.

This clonotype was recorded at least ten times. The V call is TRBV28, the J call TRBJ2-3; weak D call: TRBD2 (6 bases). The CDR3 extends over 15 amino acids. V was clipped by 4 bases and J by 0 bases, with 11 bases between them. Germline loops: CDR1 MDHEN, CDR2 SYDVKM. CDR3 region: CASSSGGASTDTQYF. The DNA for the CDR3 is TGTGCCAGCAGTTCCGGGGGTGCTAGCACAGATACGCAGTATTTT.

The chain combines TRBV27 with TRBJ2-1; 8 nucleotides line up with TRBD2. CDR1 is MNHEY and CDR2 is SMNVEV in the germline V gene (reference sequence). The trim removed 8 bases at V and 0 bases at J, leaving 6 bases unmatched. There are 15 residues in the CDR3. The CDR3 is CASCASGSSYNEQFF. Written as DNA, the CDR3 is TGTGCCAGCTGCGCTAGCGGGTCCTCCTACAATGAGCAGTTCTTC.

In this sample, this clonotype turned up many times. The chain employs TRBV2 and TRBJ2-3; 7 positions agree with TRBD1. Germline assignment: CDR1 SNHLY and CDR2 FYNNEI. V lost 7 bases and J lost 0; bases outside the gene matches: 7. There are 15 residues in the CDR3. CDR3 nucleotide sequence: TGTGCCAGCATCATAGGGACAGTTAGCACAGATACGCAGTATTTT. Protein product: CASIIGTVSTDTQYF. Drawing the rest from reference TRBV2 and TRBJ2-3, the complete variable domain is EPEVTQTPSHQVTQMGQEVILRCVPISNHLYFYWYRQILGQKVEFLVSFYNNEISEKSEIFDDQFSVERPDGSNFTLKIRSTKLEDSAMYFCASIIGTVSTDTQYFGPGTRLTVL.

In this sample, this clonotype turned up a few times. This sequence joins TRBV6-1 and TRBJ1-2; a weak D match, TRBD1 (6 bases). This CDR3 region has 18 residues. Per the germline V gene, CDR1 is MNHNS and CDR2 is SASEGT. Trimming stripped 5 bases from V and 6 bases from J, with 28 bases between. The CDR3 reads CASSKEIYNTGYNDGYTF. For the CDR3, the DNA is TGTGCCAGCAGTAAAGAGATTTATAACACAGGGTATAATGATGGCTACACCTTC.